Below, 29 T cell receptor beta chains from the same sample are listed, as sequenced in a study of T cell changes during pregnancy in multiple sclerosis. The assay was immunoSEQ multiplex PCR, and TCRdb's table has in-frame clones only and misses some. The sample lists tens of thousands of clones; roughly nine tenths were seen once. The sample in question was CD4+ T cells from peripheral blood mononuclear cells, obtained before pregnancy. The receptors were gathered from a female donor with multiple sclerosis, enrolled in a pregnancy study.

This sequence joins TRBV23-1 and TRBJ2-1; D is unclear. TRBV23-1 is designated an ORF whose function remains uncertain. The CDR3 sequence is 12 residues long. The V gene lost 3 bases and the J gene lost 7 bases, with 7 bases spanning the gap. The DNA for the CDR3 is TGCGCCAGCAGTCATGGTAGTAATGAGCAGTTCTTC. Its protein is CASSHGSNEQFF.

This clone is a singleton in its sample. The V and J genes are TRBV5-4 and TRBJ2-3; 9 positions match TRBD2. From germline, CDR1 is SGHNT and CDR2 YYREEE (reference sequence). The CDR3 totals 15 residues. J was trimmed by 4 bases and V by 0 bases; bases with no gene match: 3. The CDR3 DNA follows: TGTGCCAGCAGCTTGGGCGGGAGGGGGGCAGATACGCAGTATTTT. Amino acids: CASSLGGRGADTQYF.

This clone was seen a handful of times. J is TRBJ1-5 and V is TRBV6-6, with TRBD1 matching over 7 bases. This CDR3 is 15 amino acids long. Trimming took 6 bases from V and 0 from J; bases not matched to a gene: 5. Germline-derived CDR1 and CDR2 are MNHNY and SVGAGI (reference sequence). The CDR3 region is CASSRGTDSNQPQHF. In DNA, the CDR3 is TGTGCCAGCAGCCGAGGGACAGATAGCAATCAGCCCCAGCATTTT.

V is TRBV4-1 and J is TRBJ1-2; the D is unclear. CDR3 size: 15 residues. CDR1 is MGHRA and CDR2 is YSYEKL in the germline V gene. With 4 bases removed from V and 5 bases from J, the gap between germline ends came to 17 bases. The CDR3 nucleotides are TGCGCCAGCAGCCTTTTATTGGGGAGCGGATATGGCTACACCTTC. Translation gives CASSLLLGSGYGYTF.

The V gene is TRBV21-1, the J gene TRBJ1-5; TRBD1 is the table's D call, not checked against the DNA. TRBV21-1 is a documented pseudogene. There are 14 residues in the CDR3. CDR3 nucleotides: TGTGCCAGCAGCAAGGACAGTAGCAATCAGCCCCAGCATTTT. This encodes CASSKDSSNQPQHF.

This clone is a singleton in its sample. This rearrangement joins TRBV5-8 to TRBJ2-1; D may be TRBD2 (6 bases). Germline V gene data show CDR1 as SGHTS and CDR2 as YDEGEE. V was trimmed by 6 bases and J by 0 bases, leaving 13 bases between them. The length of the CDR3 is 15 residues. CDR3 sequence reads: CASTSGTGSYNEQFF. Written as DNA, the CDR3 is TGTGCCAGCACCTCGGGGACTGGCTCCTACAATGAGCAGTTCTTC.

The CDR3 nucleotides read TGTGCCAGCAGCTTAATTACGGGAGGTGAGCAGTTCTTC. This sequence encodes CASSLITGGEQFF. The genes are TRBV7-3 and TRBJ2-1; 7 bases are a match to TRBD2. V lost 1 base, J lost 9 bases, and 3 bases stayed unmatched. The CDR3 is 13 amino acids. Germline V gene sequence: CDR1 SGHTA, CDR2 FQGTGA.

The CDR3 sequence: CASSPRQGGEQFF. In DNA form, the CDR3 reads TGTGCCAGCTCACCACGGCAGGGCGGTGAGCAGTTCTTC. The chain uses TRBV18 and TRBJ2-1, with TRBD1 as a possible D gene (5 bases). The CDR3 covers 13 residues. Deletions cut 1 base from V and 9 bases from J, with 10 bases between. Germline V gene lookup returns CDR1 KGHSH and CDR2 LQKENI.

Only one count was recorded for this clone. This chain connects TRBV19 to TRBJ2-7; D uncertain. The CDR3 runs 13 residues. The germline V gene has CDR1 LNHDA and CDR2 SQIVND (reference sequence). Trimming removed 5 bases from V and 3 bases from J, with 11 bases in between. The CDR3 DNA reads as TGTGCCAGTAGTCCGACCCCAGGCTACGAGCAGTACTTC. Translated, it gives CASSPTPGYEQYF.

The chain joins TRBV7-2 to TRBJ2-3; maybe TRBD1 (6 bases). Germline V CDR1 and CDR2: SGHTA, FQGNSA. CDR3 length: 14 amino acids. The V end was cut by 5 bases, the J end by 5 bases, with 14 bases between. As DNA, the CDR3 is TGTGCCAGCAGCCCTCAAACAGGGAGAGATACGCAGTATTTT. It specifies CASSPQTGRDTQYF.

V is TRBV27 and J is TRBJ1-5; D is undetermined. The CDR3 extends over 16 amino acids. V lost 5 bases, J lost 2 bases, and 16 bases lay in between. Looked up from germline, CDR1 is MNHEY and CDR2 is SMNVEV (reference sequence). CDR3 bases: TGTGCCAGCAGTAGTAGGGAGTGGTCCGGCAATCAGCCCCAGCATTTT. Protein product: CASSSREWSGNQPQHF.

V gene TRBV5-8 combines with J gene TRBJ2-7; perhaps TRBD2 as D (5 bases). Trimming cost V 0 bases and J 7 bases, with 23 bases left between them. The CDR3 runs 17 residues. Germline V lookup: CDR1 SGHTS, CDR2 YDEGEE. CDR3 protein: CASSLENQVFKSGEQYF. Written as DNA, the CDR3 is TGTGCCAGCAGCTTGGAAAATCAGGTGTTTAAATCGGGAGAGCAGTACTTC. The whole variable domain, filled in from reference TRBV5-8 and TRBJ2-7, reads EAGVTQSPTHLIKTRGQQATLRCSPISGHTSVYWYQQALGLGLQFLLWYDEGEERNRGNFPPRFSGRQFPNYSSELNVNALELEDSALYLCASSLENQVFKSGEQYFGPGTRLTVT.

This clone was counted a single time. The chain is built from TRBV7-9 and TRBJ1-5; D is perhaps TRBD1 (5 bases). V was trimmed by 1 base and J by 6 bases, leaving 13 bases between them. The CDR3 loop spans 15 amino acids. The V gene's germline CDR1 is SEHNR and CDR2 FQNEAQ (reference sequence). CDR3 nucleotide sequence: TGTGCCAGCAGCTTAGAAGGGCAGGGTGGTCAGCCCCAGCATTTT. Amino acids: CASSLEGQGGQPQHF. The complete variable domain, with remaining parts taken from reference TRBV7-9 and TRBJ1-5, reads DTGVSQNPRHKITKRGQNVTFRCDPISEHNRLYWYRQTLGQGPEFLTYFQNEAQLEKSRLLSDRFSAERPKGSFSTLEIQRTEQGDSAMYLCASSLEGQGGQPQHFGDGTRLSIL.

This chain connects TRBV7-8 to TRBJ2-1; possible D gene TRBD2, 5 bases. The V gene's germline CDR1 is SGHVS and CDR2 FQNEAQ. Trimming took off 5 bases at V and 1 base at J, with 15 bases between the two ends. CDR3 length equals 16 residues. CDR3 region: CASSPNRERSYNEQFF. The DNA of the CDR3 is TGTGCCAGCAGCCCCAATAGGGAGAGGTCCTACAATGAGCAGTTCTTC.

The chain links TRBV7-2 to TRBJ2-6; possibly TRBD2 for D (6 bases). The V and J ends lost 5 bases and 4 bases respectively, with 12 bases between them. The germline V gene encodes CDR1 SGHTA and CDR2 FQGNSA. This CDR3 contains 15 residues. The CDR3 protein is CASSTGGFGANVLTF. CDR3 in DNA: TGTGCCAGCAGCACTGGAGGGTTCGGGGCCAACGTCCTGACTTTC.

The chain has TRBV6-1 and TRBJ2-3; TRBD2 matches 8 bases. The CDR3 loop spans 15 amino acids. Germline CDR1 and CDR2: MNHNS and SASEGT. The V gene end was trimmed by 4 bases and the J gene end by 3 bases; junction bases not matched to a gene: 6. CDR3 sequence: CASSGSGRRTDTQYF. As DNA, the CDR3 is TGTGCCAGCAGTGGCAGCGGGAGAAGGACAGATACGCAGTATTTT.

The rearrangement joins TRBV19 to TRBJ2-2; D remains unclear. The CDR3 is made up of 14 amino acids. The V gene lost 3 bases and the J gene lost 5 bases, with 10 bases spanning the gap. CDR1 and CDR2 from the germline V gene are LNHDA and SQIVND (reference sequence). CDR3 in amino acids: CASSISPRTGELFF. DNA for the CDR3: TGTGCCAGTAGTATCTCCCCGAGGACCGGGGAGCTGTTTTTT.

This chain connects TRBV7-2 to TRBJ2-1; the match to TRBD2 covers 7 bases. V lost 1 base, J lost 10 bases, and 7 bases stayed unmatched. The CDR3 covers 14 residues. Germline loops: CDR1 SGHTA, CDR2 FQGNSA. CDR3 loop: CASSLDRTRGEQFF. The CDR3 nucleotides are TGTGCCAGCAGCTTAGACCGGACTAGGGGAGAGCAGTTCTTC.

The chain is built from TRBV7-2 and TRBJ2-7, with 10 bases identical to TRBD1. The CDR3 spans 15 residues. V trimming: 5 bases; J trimming: 6 bases; junction bases outside the gene matches: 10. Germline CDR1 and CDR2: SGHTA and FQGNSA. The CDR3 loop is CASSRPGTGALEQYF. In DNA form, the CDR3 reads TGTGCCAGCAGCCGACCCGGGACAGGGGCCCTCGAGCAGTACTTC. The whole variable domain, remainder taken from reference TRBV7-2 and TRBJ2-7, is GAGVSQSPSNKVTEKGKDVELRCDPISGHTALYWYRQSLGQGLEFLIYFQGNSAPDKSGLPSDRFSAERTGGSVSTLTIQRTQQEDSAVYLCASSRPGTGALEQYFGPGTRLTVT.

This chain joins TRBV9 and TRBJ2-3; TRBD1 matches 7 bases. V shed 3 bases, J shed 4 bases, and the junction held 5 bases outside the gene matches. Germline V gene sequence: CDR1 SGDLS, CDR2 YYNGEE. This CDR3 region has 14 residues. DNA of the CDR3: TGTGCCAGCAGCGGGTGGGACAGCTCAGATACGCAGTATTTT. Translated: CASSGWDSSDTQYF.

This chain uses TRBV4-3 with TRBJ2-1, with TRBD2 matching 9 bases. The length of the CDR3 is 16 residues. V lost 0 bases to trimming and J lost 12 bases; unmatched junction nucleotides: 12. The germline CDR1 and CDR2 sequences are LGHNA and YSLEER. Here the CDR3 reads CASSQDHLAGRVGQFF. The CDR3 DNA sequence: TGCGCCAGCAGCCAAGATCATCTAGCGGGAAGGGTAGGGCAGTTCTTC.

This chain links TRBV27 with TRBJ1-1; D gene ambiguous. Germline CDR1 reads MNHEY; CDR2 reads SMNVEV (reference sequence). The CDR3 spans 17 residues. Trimming took off 5 bases at V and 3 bases at J, with 22 bases between the two ends. The CDR3 nucleotides read TGTGCCAGCAGTCCGGTCGGGTGGACTGAAGACGACACTGAAGCTTTCTTT. It translates to CASSPVGWTEDDTEAFF.

This chain joins TRBV5-4 and TRBJ1-4; TRBD1 is a possible D gene (5 bases). V was pared by 3 bases and J by 0 bases, with 12 bases between. Germline V gene lookup returns CDR1 SGHNT and CDR2 YYREEE (reference sequence). The CDR3 has 16 amino acids. CDR3 nucleotides: TGTGCCAGCAGCTCTGACAGACTGGCAACTAATGAAAAACTGTTTTTT. It translates to CASSSDRLATNEKLFF. Combining the CDR3 with reference TRBV5-4 and TRBJ1-4 gives the whole variable domain ETGVTQSPTHLIKTRGQQVTLRCSSQSGHNTVSWYQQALGQGPQFIFQYYREEENGRGNFPPRFSGLQFPNYSSELNVNALELDDSALYLCASSSDRLATNEKLFFGSGTQLSVL.

This chain uses TRBV18 with TRBJ1-1; D is perhaps TRBD1 (5 bases). The V gene lost 2 bases and the J gene lost 1 base, with 11 bases spanning the gap. Germline CDR1 is KGHSH and CDR2 is LQKENI. There are 15 residues in the CDR3. The chain's CDR3 is CASSPAPGGNTEAFF. CDR3 nucleotide sequence: TGTGCCAGCTCACCAGCCCCGGGGGGGAACACTGAAGCTTTCTTT.

This rearrangement joins TRBV27 to TRBJ2-7; D is perhaps TRBD2 (5 bases). Germline V gives CDR1 MNHEY, CDR2 SMNVEV (reference sequence). The CDR3 covers 15 residues. The germline V and J ends were trimmed by 2 bases and 0 bases, with 11 bases remaining between them. The CDR3 spells CASSLTAGNSYEQYF. The CDR3 nucleotides read TGTGCCAGCAGTTTAACTGCCGGGAACTCCTACGAGCAGTACTTC.

The chain links TRBV2 to TRBJ1-5; D unresolved. The V end was cut by 3 bases, the J end by 3 bases, with 9 bases between. This CDR3 is 14 amino acids long. CDR1 SNHLY and CDR2 FYNNEI come from the germline V gene. The CDR3 region is CASSDGEANQPQHF. The CDR3 bases are TGTGCCAGCAGTGACGGGGAGGCCAATCAGCCCCAGCATTTT.

This clone has a single count. The chain carries TRBV4-2 and TRBJ2-1, with 7 bases that match TRBD2. CDR3 length equals 16 residues. CDR1 is LGHNA and CDR2 is YNFKEQ in the germline V gene. V was clipped by 4 bases and J by 0 bases; unmatched bases: 6. CDR3 in DNA: TGTGCCAGCAGCCCTTCTAGCGGAAGCTCCTACAATGAGCAGTTCTTC. This gives the protein CASSPSSGSSYNEQFF.

V gene TRBV28 combines with J gene TRBJ2-7; 8 bases fit TRBD1. Germline CDR1 and CDR2: MDHEN and SYDVKM. V dropped 3 bases and J dropped 5; count of bases not matched to a gene: 6. The length of the CDR3 is 14 residues. The CDR3 coding sequence is TGTGCCAGCAGTTTTTCAGGGGGCACCCACGAGCAGTACTTC. Translated: CASSFSGGTHEQYF.

This chain joins TRBV7-3 and TRBJ2-2, with D maybe TRBD1 (5 bases). Germline assignment: CDR1 SGHTA and CDR2 FQGTGA. V lost 5 bases to trimming and J lost 0 bases, with 16 bases between them. The CDR3 totals 17 residues. CDR3 sequence (DNA): TGTGCCAGCAGCCCTTGGGGCAGCTATTCGAACACCGGGGAGCTGTTTTTT. Translated, it gives CASSPWGSYSNTGELFF.